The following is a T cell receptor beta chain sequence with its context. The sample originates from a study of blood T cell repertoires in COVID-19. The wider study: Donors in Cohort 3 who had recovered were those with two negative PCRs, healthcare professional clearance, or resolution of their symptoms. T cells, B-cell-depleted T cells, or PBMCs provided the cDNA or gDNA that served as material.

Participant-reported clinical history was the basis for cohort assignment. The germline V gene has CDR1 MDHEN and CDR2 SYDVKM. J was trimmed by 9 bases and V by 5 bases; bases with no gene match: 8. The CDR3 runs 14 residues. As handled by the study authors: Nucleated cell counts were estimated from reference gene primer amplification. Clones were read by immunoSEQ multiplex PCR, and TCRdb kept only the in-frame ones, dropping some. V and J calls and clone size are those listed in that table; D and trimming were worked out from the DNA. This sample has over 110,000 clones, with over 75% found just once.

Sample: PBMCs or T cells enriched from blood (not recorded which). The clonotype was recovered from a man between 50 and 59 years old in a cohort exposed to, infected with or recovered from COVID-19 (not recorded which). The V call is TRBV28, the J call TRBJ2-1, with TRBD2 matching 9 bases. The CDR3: CASSLSGSLGEQFF. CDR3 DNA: TGTGCCAGCAGTCTTAGCGGGAGCCTCGGTGAGCAGTTCTTC.